The source of this T cell receptor (beta chain) is a study of a mutant IDH1 vaccine in newly diagnosed glioma. Study details: The start of vaccination came 4-6 weeks after radiotherapy alone, or with temozolomide cycles. Earlier care involved radiotherapy, temozolomide, or both, and the majority received both.

As to time point: week 23, last vaccination. The investigators gave 300 ug of mutant IDH1 20-mer peptide in each vaccine dose, together with topical imiquimod. About this clone: Its antigen is still unknown.

Clones were read by immunoSEQ multiplex PCR, and TCRdb kept only the in-frame ones, dropping some. The table shows tens of thousands of clones, with around 76% occurring only once. In germline, CDR1 is SGHNT, CDR2 YYREEE (reference sequence). CDR3 length equals 13 residues. J was trimmed by 8 bases and V by 4 bases; bases with no gene match: 6. The source was PBMCs, collected from a glioma patient whose treatment included an IDH1 peptide vaccine. The TCR sequence derives from a man between 50 and 59 years old with glioma. The chain carries TRBV5-4 and TRBJ2-1; 7 nucleotides align to TRBD1. CDR3 loop: CASSIDRVDEQFF. As DNA, the CDR3 is TGTGCCAGCAGCATAGACAGGGTCGATGAGCAGTTCTTC.